Listed below are T cell receptor beta chains from one sample, sequenced in a study of neurological immune-mediated disorders. In TCRdb, the 5' RACE reads were re-called with MiXCR into one record per CDR3 protein. The data show 50,000 to 70,000 distinct CDR3 sequences, with approximately 12% seen just once and approximately 6.6% held by the top ten. The sequenced sample consisted of PBMCs. The receptor set was obtained from a male donor with HTLV-1-associated myelopathy (HAM/TSP). The CDR3 runs from the conserved cysteine through the conserved F or W. Not all rows give a size; the values are once, few, many and, for expanded clones, a class.

>many|TRBV6-6|12|TRBJ2-3
CASSSSRNTQYF
>few|TRBV20-1|14|TRBJ1-5
CSATQAPSNQPQHF
>-|TRBV5-5|16|TRBJ2-3
CASSLVSGGNADTQYF
>many|TRBV29-1|13|TRBJ1-1
CSGQGREGTEAFF
>-|TRBV7-9|17|TRBJ1-5
CASRLQPVGGLGQPQHF
>many|TRBV5-1|14|TRBJ1-1
CASSFNRAGDEAFF
>many|TRBV7-2|16|TRBJ1-5
CASSSADGYSNQPQHF
>many|TRBV4-1|15|TRBJ2-1
CASSLGGGVYNEQFF
>many|TRBV6-5|14|TRBJ1-6
CASSISSYNSPLHF
>many|TRBV28|15|TRBJ1-1
CASRPGTGRMGEAFF
>many|TRBV7-2|14|TRBJ1-6
CASSLAVRQGALHF
>many|TRBV5-1|12|TRBJ2-1
CASSFEQGSQFF
>many|TRBV10-3|13|TRBJ1-6
CAIMGRENSPLHF
>many|TRBV2|14|TRBJ2-1
CASSEWGDYNEQFF